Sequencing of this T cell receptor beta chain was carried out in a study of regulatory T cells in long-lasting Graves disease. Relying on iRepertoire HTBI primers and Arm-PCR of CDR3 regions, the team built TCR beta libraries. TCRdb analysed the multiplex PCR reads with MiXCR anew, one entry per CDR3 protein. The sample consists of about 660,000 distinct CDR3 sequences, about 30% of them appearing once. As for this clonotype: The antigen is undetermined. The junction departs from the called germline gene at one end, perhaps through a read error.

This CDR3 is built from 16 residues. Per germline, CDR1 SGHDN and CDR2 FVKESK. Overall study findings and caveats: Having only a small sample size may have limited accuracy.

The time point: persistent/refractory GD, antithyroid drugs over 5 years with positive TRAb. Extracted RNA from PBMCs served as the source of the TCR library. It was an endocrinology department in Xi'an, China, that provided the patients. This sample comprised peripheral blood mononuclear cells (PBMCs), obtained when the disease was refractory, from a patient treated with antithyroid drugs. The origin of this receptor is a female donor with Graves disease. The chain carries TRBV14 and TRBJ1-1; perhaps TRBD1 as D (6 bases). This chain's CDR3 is CASSRFGVPRDTKAFF. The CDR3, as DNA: TGTGCCAGCAGCCGTTTTGGAGTCCCTCGGGACACTAAAGCTTTCTTT.